The 21 T cell receptor beta chains below come from one sample, sequenced in a study of T-cell reconstitution after alpha-beta-depleted transplantation in children. Preparation of the TCRbeta library was carried out with unique molecular identifiers. TCRdb re-called the PCR reads with MiXCR, one entry per CDR3 protein. The table includes about 830,000 distinct CDR3 sequences, about 15% detected once. This material consisted of PBMCs, mostly from graft donor cells, taken 360 days after TCRalphabeta/CD19-depleted stem cell transplant. The receptors derive from a male patient aged 10 to 17 who had a stem cell transplant for acute lymphoblastic leukemia, so the T cells may come from the graft donor.

This clonotype was detected a few times. The CDR3 DNA sequence: TGCAGCATTACACAGATCCACCCGTACGAGCAGTACTTC. Translated, it gives CSITQIHPYEQYF. The V call is TRBV29-1, the J call TRBJ2-7; D unclear. Germline values: CDR1 SQVTM, CDR2 ANQGSEA. CDR3 size: 13 residues. Trimming cost V 8 bases and J 4 bases, with 18 bases left between them.

This chain links TRBV7-3 with TRBJ2-3, with D uncertain. The CDR3 loop spans 12 amino acids. The germline V gene has CDR1 SGHTA and CDR2 FQGTGA. The germline V and J ends were trimmed by 5 bases and 4 bases, with 7 bases remaining between them. Here the CDR3 DNA reads TGTGCCAGCAGCCGTAGGGCAGATACGCAGTATTTT. Translated: CASSRRADTQYF.

This clonotype was counted ten times or more. The chain combines TRBV12-3 or TRBV12-4 with TRBJ1-5, with D unclear. There are 13 residues in the CDR3. V lost 2 bases and J lost 4, with 6 bases in between. The CDR3 protein is CASSLPPNQPQHF. The CDR3 DNA reads as TGTGCCAGCAGTTTACCCCCAAATCAGCCCCAGCATTTT.

Only a few counts were recorded for this clonotype. The chain couples TRBV20-1 to TRBJ2-1; a possible D gene is TRBD2 (6 bases). The CDR3 consists of 14 residues. The germline V gene has CDR1 DFQATT and CDR2 SNEGSKA (reference sequence). Trimming removed 1 base at V and 4 bases at J, with 11 bases between. Here the CDR3 reads CSARAAGWYNEQFF. The CDR3 DNA is TGCAGTGCTAGAGCGGCGGGATGGTACAATGAGCAGTTCTTC.

The chain links TRBV6-5 to TRBJ1-4; D gene unclear. The CDR3 length is 16 residues. The V gene's germline CDR1 is MNHEY and CDR2 SVGAGI. Trimming removed 0 bases at V and 0 bases at J, with 8 bases between. The CDR3 sequence is CASSYSTVATNEKLFF. CDR3 nucleotides: TGTGCCAGCAGTTACTCGACCGTTGCAACTAATGAAAAACTGTTTTTT.

This clonotype was found a few times. This rearrangement joins TRBV5-1 to TRBJ2-3, with D possibly matching TRBD2 (5 bases). Trimming took off 8 bases at V and 1 base at J, with 11 bases between the two ends. Germline CDR1 SGHRS, CDR2 YFSETQ. The CDR3 is 13 amino acids. CDR3 in DNA: TGCGCCAGTGACAACGGGGGCACAGATACGCAGTATTTT. Protein product: CASDNGGTDTQYF.

V gene TRBV6-1 combines with J gene TRBJ2-3; D possibly corresponds to TRBD2 (6 bases). V dropped 8 bases and J dropped 5 bases, with 17 bases sitting between them. CDR1 and CDR2 from the germline V gene are MNHNS and SASEGT. The CDR3 extends over 14 amino acids. The CDR3 DNA reads TGTGCCAGCTTCGGGGGTCTCGCCAGAGATACGCAGTATTTT. Translated, it gives CASFGGLARDTQYF.

CDR3 protein: CASSLVRGRNSNQPQHF. The CDR3 coding sequence is TGTGCCAGCTCACTGGTCCGGGGGAGGAATAGCAATCAGCCCCAGCATTTT. This chain uses TRBV18 with TRBJ1-5; TRBD1 might be the D (5 bases). Per germline, CDR1 KGHSH and CDR2 LQKENI. V lost 4 bases and J 0 bases, leaving 16 bases between the germline ends. The length of the CDR3 is 17 residues. The whole variable domain, remainder taken from reference TRBV18 and TRBJ1-5, is NAGVMQNPRHLVRRRGQEARLRCSPMKGHSHVYWYRQLPEEGLKFMVYLQKENIIDESGMPKERFSAEFPKEGPSILRIQQVVRGDSAAYFCASSLVRGRNSNQPQHFGDGTRLSIL.

This clonotype was picked up a small number of times. The J gene is TRBJ2-4, the V gene TRBV24-1, with 12 bases aligning to TRBD1. Germline CDR1 reads KGHDR; CDR2 reads SFDVKD. The V segment lost 1 base and the J segment 8 bases; nucleotides outside the gene matches: 14. The CDR3 has 19 residues. DNA for the CDR3: TGTGCCACCAGTGATTTACGGTCCCGGGACAGGGGGCGCAGGGACATTCAGTACTTC. Translation: CATSDLRSRDRGRRDIQYF.

This clonotype occurred a few times. The chain employs TRBV20-1 and TRBJ1-5; 9 nucleotides align to TRBD1. The germline V gene encodes CDR1 DFQATT and CDR2 SNEGSKA (reference sequence). The CDR3 totals 15 residues. Trimming cost V 6 bases and J 1 base; bases outside gene matches: 7. CDR3 residues: CSAKGGTGSNQPQHF. CDR3 coding DNA: TGCAGTGCGAAGGGGGGGACAGGGAGCAATCAGCCCCAGCATTTT.

A few counts support this clonotype. The chain uses TRBV5-1 and TRBJ2-1; D is perhaps TRBD2 (6 bases). CDR1 and CDR2 from the germline V gene are SGHRS and YFSETQ. The CDR3 length is 15 residues. Trimming removed 2 bases from V and 1 base from J, with 10 bases in between. CDR3 loop: CASSFFAGSYNEQFF. CDR3 coding DNA: TGCGCCAGCAGCTTTTTTGCGGGATCCTACAATGAGCAGTTCTTC.

This CDR3 is CSARPGTGNEQFF. As DNA, the CDR3 is TGCAGTGCTAGACCGGGGACGGGGAATGAGCAGTTCTTC. V is TRBV20-1 and J is TRBJ2-1; D may be TRBD1 or TRBD2 (5 bases each). This CDR3 region has 13 residues. Per germline, CDR1 DFQATT and CDR2 SNEGSKA (reference sequence). V was clipped by 2 bases and J by 7 bases, with 12 bases between them.

This clonotype is a singleton in its sample. V is TRBV4-1 and J is TRBJ2-2; TRBD2 matches 8 bases. This CDR3 has 17 amino acids. Germline trimming cut 0 bases from V and 5 bases from J; bases unmatched to any gene: 8. The germline V gene has CDR1 MGHRA and CDR2 YSYEKL. Here the CDR3 reads CASSQERGLAGTGELFF. CDR3 nucleotides: TGCGCCAGCAGCCAAGAGAGGGGCCTAGCGGGTACCGGGGAGCTGTTTTTT.

The rearrangement links TRBV20-1 to TRBJ1-3; 8 bases map to TRBD1. Germline CDR1 is DFQATT and CDR2 is SNEGSKA (reference sequence). This CDR3 is built from 18 residues. With 6 bases clipped from V and 7 bases from J, the junction kept 23 bases outside the gene matches. The CDR3 loop reads CSARRQGRVPECVNTIYF. As DNA, the CDR3 is TGCAGTGCCCGTAGACAGGGGCGAGTTCCGGAGTGCGTGAACACCATATATTTT.

This clonotype came up a few times. The rearrangement joins TRBV9 to TRBJ2-2; no reliable D call. Trimming took off 0 bases at V and 4 bases at J, with 10 bases between the two ends. CDR3 length equals 15 residues. The V gene's germline CDR1 is SGDLS and CDR2 YYNGEE. CDR3 sequence reads: CASSVVYGPTGELFF. DNA of the CDR3: TGTGCCAGCAGCGTAGTATACGGCCCCACCGGGGAGCTGTTTTTT.

The rearrangement uses TRBV6-5 and TRBJ1-2, with D uncertain. Germline loops: CDR1 MNHEY, CDR2 SVGAGI. V lost 4 bases and J lost 8, with 8 bases in between. The CDR3 length is 11 residues. The CDR3 loop reads CASSSLFGYTF. The CDR3 DNA sequence: TGTGCCAGCAGTTCCCTTTTCGGCTACACCTTC.

Comments on this clonotype: Here the CDR3 omits its conserved ending phenylalanine or tryptophan, so a read error is the likely source. The chain links TRBV12-5 to TRBJ2-1; the match to TRBD2 covers 11 bases. J lost 9 bases, V lost 2 bases, and 9 bases had no gene match. The CDR3 runs to 16 residues. Germline loops: CDR1 LGHNT, CDR2 FRNRAP. The CDR3 nucleotides read TGTGCTAGTGGTTTGAAATTAGCGGGAGGGCGAGGTGAGCAGTTCTAC. Translation gives CASGLKLAGGRGEQFY.

V is TRBV3-1 and J is TRBJ2-3; 12 bases agree with TRBD2. CDR3 size: 15 residues. Germline V gene data show CDR1 as LGHDT and CDR2 as YNNKEL (reference sequence). The V segment lost 3 bases and the J segment 7 bases; nucleotides outside the gene matches: 5. The CDR3: CASSQLAGGPNTQYF. The DNA of the CDR3 is TGTGCCAGCAGCCAGCTAGCGGGAGGGCCCAATACGCAGTATTTT.

The genes are TRBV5-1 and TRBJ2-5, with D perhaps matching TRBD2 (5 bases). V lost 0 bases to trimming and J lost 5 bases, with 11 bases between them. Germline lookup yields CDR1 SGHRS and CDR2 YFSETQ. CDR3 size: 14 residues. Here the CDR3 DNA reads TGCGCCAGCAGCTTGGGTCCGGACTGGGAGACCCAGTACTTC. This encodes CASSLGPDWETQYF.

This chain uses TRBV3-1 with TRBJ2-5; D is unclear. V shed 5 bases and J shed 5 bases, with 6 bases lying between them. This CDR3 has 11 residues. The germline V gene has CDR1 LGHDT and CDR2 YNNKEL (reference sequence). CDR3 protein: CASSNWETQYF. CDR3 nucleotides: TGTGCCAGCAGCAACTGGGAGACCCAGTACTTC.

This clonotype showed up many times. The chain employs TRBV3-1 and TRBJ2-2, with D perhaps matching TRBD1 (6 bases). From germline, CDR1 is LGHDT and CDR2 YNNKEL (reference sequence). Trimming removed 4 bases from V and 8 bases from J, with 17 bases in between. This CDR3 spans 15 amino acids. Here the CDR3 reads CASSPPRGAPGELFF. The CDR3 region has the DNA TGTGCCAGCAGCCCACCCAGGGGCGCGCCGGGGGAGCTGTTTTTT.